The 26 T cell receptor beta chains in this list originate from one sample, sequenced in a study of beta chain features in type 1 diabetes. Study-wide results and limits: TCRB CDR3s were moderately but significantly shorter in Type 1 diabetes patients in all four CD4+ subsets.

Their recognized antigens are unknown. Expressed TCRB transcripts got sequenced, as all isolated RNA was reverse transcribed. The table came from immunoSEQ multiplex PCR; TCRdb's copy has only in-frame clones and leaves some out. The profile shows hundreds of thousands of clones, 11% to 15% of them singletons. The specimen sequenced was naive CD4+ T cells from blood. The receptors derive from a man between 18 and 29 years old with type 1 diabetes.

This clone was detected a few times. This rearrangement joins TRBV19 to TRBJ2-1, with D perhaps TRBD1 (5 bases). CDR3 length equals 14 residues. Looked up from germline, CDR1 is LNHDA and CDR2 is SQIVND (reference sequence). Deletions cut 7 bases from V and 4 bases from J, with 14 bases between. CDR3 protein: CASTQQGFYNEQFF. The DNA for the CDR3 is TGTGCCAGTACCCAGCAGGGTTTTTACAATGAGCAGTTCTTC. Supplemented by reference TRBV19 and TRBJ2-1, the full variable domain reads DGGITQSPKYLFRKEGQNVTLSCEQNLNHDAMYWYRQDPGQGLRLIYYSQIVNDFQKGDIAEGYSVSREKKESFPLTVTSAQKNPTAFYLCASTQQGFYNEQFFGPGTRLTVL.

The chain couples TRBV7-9 to TRBJ1-6; 9 nucleotides line up with TRBD1. CDR1 is SEHNR, CDR2 FQNEAQ, per germline (reference sequence). This CDR3 comprises 16 residues. The ends lost 0 bases at V and 6 bases at J; junction bases unmatched: 3. The CDR3 reads CASSLAPGQGNSPLHF. DNA of the CDR3: TGTGCCAGCAGCTTAGCCCCGGGACAGGGTAATTCACCCCTCCACTTT.

This rearrangement joins TRBV18 to TRBJ2-5; tentatively, D is TRBD1 or TRBD2 (5 bases each). Trimming removed 2 bases at V and 4 bases at J, with 17 bases between. CDR1 KGHSH and CDR2 LQKENI come from the germline V gene. This CDR3 comprises 16 residues. CDR3 coding DNA: TGTGCCAGCTCACCAGGCCTGCCCCTGGGACGAGAGACCCAGTACTTC. Its protein is CASSPGLPLGRETQYF.

The chain couples TRBV6-1 to TRBJ2-5, with 7 bases identical to TRBD1. The CDR3 has 17 residues. Germline CDR1 reads MNHNS; CDR2 reads SASEGT. Germline trimming cut 3 bases from V and 5 bases from J; bases unmatched to any gene: 15. CDR3 coding DNA: TGTGCCAGCAGTGACCGACTGGACTCGACAGGGATGGAGACCCAGTACTTC. Protein sequence: CASSDRLDSTGMETQYF.

This clone was counted between two and nine times. This chain uses TRBV9 with TRBJ2-1; D gene unclear. CDR3 length: 16 residues. The V and J ends lost 2 bases and 0 bases respectively, with 12 bases between them. Germline CDR1 reads SGDLS; CDR2 reads YYNGEE. In DNA form, the CDR3 reads TGTGCCAGCAGCGTCTCATGGGATAGCTCCTACAATGAGCAGTTCTTC. Translating gives CASSVSWDSSYNEQFF.

This clone showed up just a few times. The rearrangement joins TRBV5-4 to TRBJ1-2; possible D gene TRBD1, 5 bases. Trimming took off 4 bases at V and 6 bases at J, with 19 bases between the two ends. The germline V gene encodes CDR1 SGHNT and CDR2 YYREEE (reference sequence). This CDR3 region has 15 residues. CDR3 protein: CASSRPGTGRHGYTF. The CDR3 nucleotides are TGTGCCAGCAGCCGCCCGGGAACAGGCAGGCATGGCTACACCTTC. The full variable domain, with the rest looked up from reference TRBV5-4 and TRBJ1-2, is ETGVTQSPTHLIKTRGQQVTLRCSSQSGHNTVSWYQQALGQGPQFIFQYYREEENGRGNFPPRFSGLQFPNYSSELNVNALELDDSALYLCASSRPGTGRHGYTFGSGTRLTVV.

The chain uses TRBV6-6 and TRBJ1-1; a weak D match, TRBD1 (6 bases). The CDR3 has 16 amino acids. Germline CDR1 and CDR2: MNHNY and SVGAGI (reference sequence). The V end lost 0 bases, the J end lost 4 bases, and 15 bases lay between the germline ends. CDR3 nucleotide sequence: TGTGCCAGCAGTTACTCATGGACGGAGGGGGTCACTGAAGCTTTCTTT. It specifies CASSYSWTEGVTEAFF.

This clone has just a few counts. The rearrangement uses TRBV30 and TRBJ2-3; D may be TRBD1 (6 bases). Germline-derived CDR1 and CDR2 are GTSNPN and SVGIG (reference sequence). This CDR3 is 15 amino acids long. Trimming removed 2 bases from V and 2 bases from J, with 14 bases in between. CDR3 protein: CAWSKQGLSTDTQYF. Written as DNA, the CDR3 is TGTGCCTGGAGTAAGCAGGGGCTATCCACAGATACGCAGTATTTT.

V usage is TRBV2 and J usage is TRBJ1-1; D is unclear. Trimming cost V 3 bases and J 5 bases, with 13 bases left between them. The CDR3 runs to 14 residues. Germline V gene data show CDR1 as SNHLY and CDR2 as FYNNEI. The CDR3 DNA is TGTGCCAGCAGTGACTTAGGGCGAAGGACTGAAGCTTTCTTT. Translation gives CASSDLGRRTEAFF.

The chain couples TRBV7-8 to TRBJ1-4; 7 bases map to TRBD1. Germline CDR1 and CDR2: SGHVS and FQNEAQ. The CDR3 has 14 residues. The ends lost 5 bases at V and 3 bases at J; junction bases unmatched: 3. The CDR3 spells CASSRTGPNEKLFF. DNA for the CDR3: TGTGCCAGCAGCAGGACAGGCCCTAATGAAAAACTGTTTTTT.

This clone was seen only a few times. J is TRBJ1-2 and V is TRBV6-5; D may be TRBD1 (5 bases). The germline V and J ends were trimmed by 8 bases and 5 bases, with 15 bases remaining between them. This CDR3 has 13 amino acids. The V gene's germline CDR1 is MNHEY and CDR2 SVGAGI. CDR3 sequence reads: CASARGSLYGYTF. CDR3 bases: TGTGCCAGCGCCCGGGGCTCCCTTTATGGCTACACCTTC.

This chain uses TRBV7-2 with TRBJ2-7, with TRBD2 as a possible D gene (6 bases). From germline, CDR1 is SGHTA and CDR2 FQGNSA. The CDR3 spans 13 residues. V lost 5 bases to trimming and J lost 6 bases, with 14 bases between them. The CDR3 region has the DNA TGTGCCAGCAGCCCCCAGAGAGCGGGCGAGCAGTACTTC. Translating gives CASSPQRAGEQYF.

In this sample, this clone turned up a few times. The rearrangement joins TRBV25-1 to TRBJ2-5; D gene uncertain. This CDR3 is built from 14 residues. The V gene's germline CDR1 is MGHDK and CDR2 SYGVNS. The V gene lost 1 base and the J gene lost 4 bases, with 10 bases spanning the gap. The CDR3 nucleotides are TGTGCCAGCAGTGAATTTGTGGGTAGAGAGACCCAGTACTTC. Protein: CASSEFVGRETQYF.

This clone was seen a handful of times. The rearrangement links TRBV21-1 to TRBJ2-7. TRBV21-1 corresponds to a pseudogene. The CDR3 totals 15 residues. The CDR3 sequence is CASSKVGRYSYEQYF. CDR3 coding DNA: TGTGCCAGCAGCAAAGTGGGACGGTACTCCTACGAGCAGTACTTC.

This clone was counted between two and nine times. This CDR3 is CASSVLGQGVGQETQYF. The CDR3 region has the DNA TGTGCCAGCAGCGTACTCGGACAGGGTGTCGGACAAGAGACCCAGTACTTC. The chain joins TRBV9 to TRBJ2-5; TRBD1 matches at 8 bases. V shed 1 base, J shed 2 bases, and the junction held 10 bases outside the gene matches. Germline V gene lookup returns CDR1 SGDLS and CDR2 YYNGEE. This CDR3 has 17 amino acids.

This clone showed up just a few times. The CDR3 region is CATSREHASYEQYF. The CDR3 bases are TGTGCCACCAGCAGAGAACACGCAAGCTACGAGCAGTACTTC. The chain joins TRBV15 to TRBJ2-7; D remains unclear. V dropped 0 bases and J dropped 3 bases, with 9 bases sitting between them. Germline loops: CDR1 LNHNV, CDR2 YYDKDF (reference sequence). The CDR3 sequence is 14 residues long. The full variable domain, completed using reference TRBV15 and TRBJ2-7, is DAMVIQNPRYQVTQFGKPVTLSCSQTLNHNVMYWYQQKSSQAPKLLFHYYDKDFNNEADTPDNFQSRRPNTSFCFLDIRSPGLGDTAMYLCATSREHASYEQYFGPGTRLTVT.

The chain links TRBV20-1 to TRBJ1-2; D is ambiguous. Germline CDR1 reads DFQATT; CDR2 reads SNEGSKA (reference sequence). The germline V and J ends were trimmed by 6 bases and 8 bases, with 13 bases remaining between them. The CDR3 has 11 amino acids. The CDR3 region has the DNA TGCAGTGCCCTCTACACTGGCGGCTACACCTTC. Translating it yields CSALYTGGYTF.

V is TRBV2 and J is TRBJ1-3, with D unclear. CDR3 length equals 15 residues. Looked up from germline, CDR1 is SNHLY and CDR2 is FYNNEI. The germline V and J ends were trimmed by 7 bases and 0 bases, with 13 bases remaining between them. This CDR3 reads CASTAVGYSGNTIYF. CDR3 in DNA: TGTGCCAGCACCGCCGTGGGGTACTCTGGAAACACCATATATTTT.

The J gene is TRBJ2-3, the V gene TRBV30; D is possibly TRBD2 (5 bases). The length of the CDR3 is 14 residues. The V gene's germline CDR1 is GTSNPN and CDR2 SVGIG (reference sequence). The CDR3 loop is CISPSGSGTDTQYF. The CDR3 DNA reads as TGTATAAGTCCCTCGGGGTCGGGCACAGATACGCAGTATTTT.

V gene TRBV19 combines with J gene TRBJ2-1, with TRBD2 matching over 12 bases. Losses at the gene ends were 3 bases for V and 7 bases for J; bases not matched to a gene: 10. CDR3 length: 17 amino acids. The germline V gene has CDR1 LNHDA and CDR2 SQIVND (reference sequence). CDR3 amino acids: CASSMILAGGQWNEQFF. In DNA form, the CDR3 reads TGTGCCAGTAGTATGATCCTAGCGGGAGGGCAGTGGAATGAGCAGTTCTTC.

Comments on this clone: Other DNA sequences in the sample encode the same CDR3. CDR3 DNA: TGTGCCTGGAGCCCTCAAGAGACCCAGTACTTC. It specifies CAWSPQETQYF. The chain uses TRBV30 and TRBJ2-5; D remains ambiguous. Trimming cost V 3 bases and J 2 bases, with 4 bases left between them. The CDR3 loop spans 11 amino acids. Germline values: CDR1 GTSNPN, CDR2 SVGIG (reference sequence). The variable domain in full, with the rest retrieved from reference TRBV30 and TRBJ2-5, is SQTIHQWPATLVQPVGSPLSLECTVEGTSNPNLYWYRQAAGRGLQLLFYSVGIGQISSEVPQNLSASRPQDRQFILSSKKLLLSDSGFYLCAWSPQETQYFGPGTRLLVL.

This clone was found a few times. V usage is TRBV5-1 and J usage is TRBJ1-4, with a weak D call TRBD1 (5 bases). Germline V CDR1 and CDR2: SGHRS, YFSETQ. V lost 4 bases and J 4 bases, leaving 11 bases between the germline ends. The CDR3 length is 14 residues. In DNA, the CDR3 is TGCGCCAGCAGCAGGACATTGGGTAATGAAAAACTGTTTTTT. Its protein is CASSRTLGNEKLFF.

This clone was picked up a small number of times. The chain links TRBV18 to TRBJ1-5; D gene uncertain. This CDR3 has 14 amino acids. Germline-derived CDR1 and CDR2 are KGHSH and LQKENI. The V end lost 2 bases, the J end lost 3 bases, and 8 bases lay between the germline ends. Written as DNA, the CDR3 is TGTGCCAGCTCACCATCGAACCTCAATCAGCCCCAGCATTTT. Translated: CASSPSNLNQPQHF.

This clone was observed a handful of times. The chain joins TRBV18 to TRBJ1-5; D is possibly TRBD1 (6 bases). Trimming pared 3 bases from V and 8 bases from J, leaving 14 bases between. Germline CDR1 KGHSH, CDR2 LQKENI. The CDR3 is 14 amino acids. In nucleotides, the CDR3 is TGTGCCAGCTCACCCAGGGGCGGCCCCGAGCCCCAGCATTTT. Its protein is CASSPRGGPEPQHF.

This clone was recorded a few times. J is TRBJ2-7 and V is TRBV5-1; no reliable D call. The CDR3 totals 11 residues. Trimming removed 7 bases at V and 6 bases at J, with 11 bases between. Germline V gene lookup returns CDR1 SGHRS and CDR2 YFSETQ. The DNA for the CDR3 is TGCGCCAGCCGCTCGTTGGCCGAGCAGTACTTC. It is translated as CASRSLAEQYF.

V is TRBV7-2 and J is TRBJ2-3; possibly TRBD2 for D (7 bases). The germline V gene encodes CDR1 SGHTA and CDR2 FQGNSA. The CDR3 sequence is 15 residues long. Trimming cost V 3 bases and J 6 bases, with 16 bases left between them. The CDR3 nucleotides read TGTGCCAGCAGCTTCGGTGGGGGGGCTGGTGATACGCAGTATTTT. Translation: CASSFGGGAGDTQYF.